Listed here are 10 T cell receptor beta chains from one sample, sequenced in a study of OX40 agonist ivuxolimab in advanced cancers. Preparation of the library involved the immunoSEQ multiplex PCR assay. TCRdb took over this immuneACCESS table, retaining in-frame rearrangements with V and J assigned. Such tables are incomplete; in checked studies, under half of the missing clones stem from an unresolved V gene, and the remainder is unexplained. The sample contains about 98,000 clones, roughly 85% of them found a single time. The top ten hold 0.5% of the sample. The material sequenced was CD4+ or CD8+ T cells sorted from blood, taken in a trial of the OX40 agonist ivuxolimab. These receptors all come from an adult with an advanced solid tumor such as melanoma, head and neck, liver or kidney cancer.

CDR3 protein: CASSIQGVTGLAFF. The CDR3 region has the DNA TGTGCCAGTAGTATACAGGGGGTGACAGGGCTGGCTTTCTTT. This chain uses TRBV19 with TRBJ1-1; 7 bases align to TRBD1. Germline V gene data show CDR1 as LNHDA and CDR2 as SQIVND (reference sequence). The CDR3 extends over 14 amino acids. V trimming: 2 bases; J trimming: 11 bases; junction bases outside the gene matches: 11.

The chain recombines TRBV7-2 with TRBJ1-2; D not resolved. Trimming removed 2 bases at V and 5 bases at J, with 9 bases between. Germline V CDR1 and CDR2: SGHTA, FQGNSA. The CDR3 is 13 amino acids. Here the CDR3 DNA reads TGTGCCAGCAGCTTACCAACAGTTTATGGCTACACCTTC. Translating it yields CASSLPTVYGYTF.

The chain combines TRBV7-8 with TRBJ1-1; D not certain. V was cut by 4 bases and J by 4 bases, with 10 bases left in between. The CDR3 runs 13 residues. Germline CDR1 SGHVS, CDR2 FQNEAQ. The CDR3 sequence: CASSSHLSTEAFF. CDR3 bases: TGTGCCAGCAGCTCGCACCTGAGCACTGAAGCTTTCTTT.

The chain has TRBV9 and TRBJ2-2; possible D gene TRBD2, 6 bases. Germline CDR1 reads SGDLS; CDR2 reads YYNGEE. The CDR3 contains 15 residues. Trimming took off 3 bases at V and 5 bases at J, with 14 bases between the two ends. CDR3 in DNA: TGTGCCAGCAGCGCCCCGGGACTGGGGACCGGGGAGCTGTTTTTT. Protein product: CASSAPGLGTGELFF.

This chain joins TRBV6-6 and TRBJ1-1, with TRBD1 matching 11 bases. The CDR3 is 13 amino acids. The junction had 10 bases not matched to a gene; V was cut back by 6 bases and J by 13 bases. The germline V gene encodes CDR1 MNHNY and CDR2 SVGAGI (reference sequence). Written as DNA, the CDR3 is TGTGCCAGCAGCTCTCGGACAGGGGGCGACGGTTTCTTT. Protein sequence: CASSSRTGGDGFF.

A single count supports this clone. The J gene is TRBJ2-5, the V gene TRBV5-1; D not certain. Trimming left V 6 bases short and J 5 bases short, with 8 bases between. Germline V gives CDR1 SGHRS, CDR2 YFSETQ. This CDR3 spans 11 amino acids. The CDR3 protein is CASIMGETQYF. The CDR3 coding sequence is TGCGCCAGCATCATGGGGGAGACCCAGTACTTC.

This clone was picked up one time. This chain links TRBV4-2 with TRBJ2-1, with D perhaps TRBD1 or TRBD2 (5 bases each). Germline lookup yields CDR1 LGHNA and CDR2 YNFKEQ. Between the trimmed V and J ends, which lost 2 bases and 5 bases, there was a span of 16 bases. The CDR3 contains 16 residues. This CDR3 is CASSQYDPWGNNEQFF. CDR3 sequence (DNA): TGTGCCAGCAGCCAATACGACCCGTGGGGGAACAATGAGCAGTTCTTC.

The genes are TRBV18 and TRBJ1-1, with D possibly matching TRBD1 (5 bases). Trimming cost V 2 bases and J 4 bases, with 14 bases left between them. Germline loops: CDR1 KGHSH, CDR2 LQKENI. CDR3 length equals 15 residues. The CDR3 loop reads CASSPDGVGGTEAFF. The CDR3 nucleotides read TGTGCCAGCTCACCAGACGGAGTGGGGGGCACTGAAGCTTTCTTT.

The chain joins TRBV29-1 to TRBJ1-2, with D possibly TRBD1 on 6 matching bases. The CDR3 has 14 amino acids. Trimming removed 4 bases from V and 5 bases from J, with 17 bases in between. The V gene's germline CDR1 is SQVTM and CDR2 ANQGSEA. CDR3 region: CSVGETGFDYGYTF. The CDR3 DNA sequence: TGCAGCGTTGGGGAGACAGGCTTCGATTATGGCTACACCTTC.

This chain links TRBV11-3 with TRBJ2-3; D may be TRBD1 or TRBD2 (5 bases each). Germline CDR1 SGHNT, CDR2 YENEEA. This CDR3 comprises 15 residues. V was cut by 3 bases and J by 1 base, with 11 bases left in between. CDR3 sequence: CASSFPGRCTDTQYF. CDR3 coding DNA: TGTGCCAGCAGCTTTCCGGGGCGATGCACAGATACGCAGTATTTT.